This TCR beta chain derives from a study of shared clonotypes between healthy human individuals. Study-wide findings and caveats: Sequencing depth was predicted to influence how clonotypes are shared among donors. Compared with clonotypes that all four donors shared, non-shared clonotypes had lower generation probabilities. Richness estimates generally favored naive over memory subsets.

The table came from immunoSEQ multiplex PCR; TCRdb's copy has only in-frame clones and leaves some out. The repertoire has approximately 2.1 million clones, about 92% of them found once; the top ten carry 0.35% to 0.5%. For this clone: Its antigen is unknown.

This receptor was obtained from a man aged 18-30 years in good health. Some clones in this sample may be carry-over from other donors' samples. The material sequenced was naive CD4+ T cells from PBMCs. Described subset: CD45RA+ positively selected.

The chain's CDR3 is CATSRDKRDRGLYGNQPQHF. CDR3 nucleotide sequence: TGTGCCACCAGCAGAGATAAGAGGGACAGGGGCCTTTACGGCAATCAGCCCCAGCATTTT. This chain uses TRBV15 with TRBJ1-5, with TRBD1 matching over 10 bases. This CDR3 region has 20 residues. After removal of 0 bases from V and 2 bases from J, the junction contained 13 bases not matched to a gene. Germline V gene sequence: CDR1 LNHNV, CDR2 YYDKDF (reference sequence). The complete variable domain, with remaining parts taken from reference TRBV15 and TRBJ1-5, reads DAMVIQNPRYQVTQFGKPVTLSCSQTLNHNVMYWYQQKSSQAPKLLFHYYDKDFNNEADTPDNFQSRRPNTSFCFLDIRSPGLGDTAMYLCATSRDKRDRGLYGNQPQHFGDGTRLSIL.